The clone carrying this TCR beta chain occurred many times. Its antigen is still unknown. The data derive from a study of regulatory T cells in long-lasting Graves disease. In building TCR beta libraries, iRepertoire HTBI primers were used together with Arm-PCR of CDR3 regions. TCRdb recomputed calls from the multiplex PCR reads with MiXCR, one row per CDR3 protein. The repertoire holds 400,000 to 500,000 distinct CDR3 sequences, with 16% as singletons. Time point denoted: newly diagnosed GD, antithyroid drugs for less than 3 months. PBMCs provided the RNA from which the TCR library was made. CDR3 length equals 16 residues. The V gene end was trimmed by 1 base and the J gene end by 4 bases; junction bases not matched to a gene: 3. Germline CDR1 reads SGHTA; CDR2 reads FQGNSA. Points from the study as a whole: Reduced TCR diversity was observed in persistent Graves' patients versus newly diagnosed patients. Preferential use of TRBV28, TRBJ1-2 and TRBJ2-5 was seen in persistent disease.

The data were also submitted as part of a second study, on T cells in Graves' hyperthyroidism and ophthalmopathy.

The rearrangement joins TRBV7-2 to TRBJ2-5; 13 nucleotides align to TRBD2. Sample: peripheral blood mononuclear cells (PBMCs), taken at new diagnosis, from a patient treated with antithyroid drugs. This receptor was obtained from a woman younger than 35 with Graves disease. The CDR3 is CASSLGTSGSSETQYF. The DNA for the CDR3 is TGTGCCAGCAGCTTAGGGACTAGCGGGAGTTCAGAGACCCAGTACTTC.